This T cell receptor beta chain was documented in a study of T cells in Graves' hyperthyroidism and ophthalmopathy. Study as a whole: Peripheral blood was acquired at first diagnosis, ahead of any therapy whatsoever.

V shed 0 bases, J shed 3 bases, and the junction held 3 bases outside the gene matches. Germline V lookup: CDR1 SGDLS, CDR2 YYNGEE. The CDR3 spans 15 residues. This clonotype was counted many times. Amplified TCR beta CDR3 regions came from RNA transcripts. First-round RT-PCR of the TCR CDR3 relied on the HTBI primer set. MiXCR was run by TCRdb on the multiplex PCR reads, yielding one entry per CDR3 protein. The sample holds approximately 380,000 distinct CDR3 sequences, less than 20% seen once. The chain recombines TRBV9 with TRBJ2-1; 7 positions match TRBD1. This TCR came from a man aged 18 to 29 with Graves' ophthalmopathy. The sequenced sample consisted of blood. The DNA of the CDR3 is TGTGCCAGCAGCGTAGCAGGGGGTGGCTACAATGAGCAGTTCTTC. It yields the protein CASSVAGGGYNEQFF.